This T cell receptor (beta chain) was captured by sequencing in a study of blood T cell repertoires in COVID-19. Across the study: The United States, Italy and Spain provided the acute and convalescent COVID-19 samples. Nucleic acid was either cDNA or gDNA, and it came from T cells, B-cell-depleted T cells, or PBMCs.

In Seattle, patients joined the study during active infection and were tracked longitudinally. Original methodology: From reference gene primer amplification, estimates of nucleated cell counts were derived. The protocol was immunoSEQ multiplex PCR, while the TCRdb copy is restricted to in-frame clones and leaves out a portion. V and J calls and clone size are as listed in that table; D and trimming were resolved from the DNA. The data hold some 200,000 clones, with about four fifths observed a single time. The CDR3 spans 15 residues. Trimming took 0 bases from V and 5 from J; bases not matched to a gene: 3. CDR1 is SGDLS and CDR2 is YYNGEE in the germline V gene.

Sequences were obtained from peripheral blood. V gene TRBV9 combines with J gene TRBJ1-4; 8 bases line up with TRBD1. The receptor's source is a woman over 75 with COVID-19, enrolled during active disease. The CDR3 sequence: CASSVGDRPNEKLFF. Written as DNA, the CDR3 is TGTGCCAGCAGCGTAGGGGACAGGCCCAATGAAAAACTGTTTTTT.